This entry concerns a single T cell receptor beta chain. This clone's antigen is unknown. No quality values exist for individual bases; no much larger clone is one base distant. Taken from the germline V gene, the CDR1 and CDR2 loops are SGHAT and FQNNGV. The CDR3 starts with the cysteine, ends with the phenylalanine, and has 16 residues. Only CDR3 DNA remains: 48 bases, in frame from the first base. V is reduced by 6 bases and J by 1 base, leaving a spacing of 18 bases between them. Libraries were made using the immunoSEQ multiplex PCR assay. A mixture of 60 forward primers for TCR Vbeta segments and 13 reverse primers for TCR Jbeta segments was used in the multiplex PCR. The CDR3 region of rearranged TCR beta genes was amplified from genomic DNA by a multiplex PCR assay. The amplified TCR beta libraries were sequenced on the Illumina HiSeq System as 87-base-pair reads. The original pipeline was this. A later analysis counted tens of millions of unique TCR beta chains across the 550 to 800 repertoires, and some 12 million of these chains were shared by at least two donors. Raw reads were error-corrected and collapsed into unique sequences by a nearest-neighbor algorithm in which closely related sequences were merged to remove PCR and sequencing errors. CDR3 sequences were aligned to IMGT reference sequences to assign V, D and J gene segments. For a sequence to be retained, a match of at least six nucleotides was required to both a V gene segment and a J gene segment. A rearrangement was called productive if the CDR3 had no stop codons and remained in frame with V and J, and every other rearrangement was called non-productive. CDR3 was defined by IMGT convention, running from the second conserved V-encoded cysteine to the conserved J-encoded phenylalanine. The earlier analysis of about 640 of the donors excluded any sequence lacking an unambiguous match to a single V gene segment. In an earlier analysis of several hundred of the donors, V segments were called functional above 56.7% productive rearrangements and were called segregating when the between-donor standard deviation exceeded 5%. A statistical classification framework was built for diagnosing cytomegalovirus status from the catalog of TCR beta chain sequences. A later analysis assigned V and J genes by comparing TCR nucleotide sequences with IMGT/GENE-DB human TR gene sequences. The TCRdist pipeline was used in a later analysis to assign CDR3 sequences and most-parsimonious VDJ recombination scenarios. In a later analysis, each TCR beta chain was defined by its CDR3 amino acid sequence together with its V-gene family, and reads lacking a unique V-gene family were excluded. A later analysis removed several hundred highly shared, low-generation-probability nucleotide sequences to deal with suspected cross-contamination and a sequencing artifact. For each public chain, a later analysis derived a clonal expansion index from normalized ranks of inferred template counts within each repertoire. A later analysis computed generation probabilities with a VDJ recombination model fitted to out-of-frame rearrangements, and checked the results against IGoR. In a later analysis, TCR-TCR, TCR-HLA and TCR-CMV co-occurrence was scored with hypergeometric tests, and a repertoire-size bias correction was applied to TCR pairs. False discovery rates were estimated in a later analysis by permuting HLA or CMV assignments 20 times. In a later analysis, co-occurring TCRs were grouped using DBSCAN, with TCRdist sequence similarity added in when clustering inside HLA-allele-positive subsets. Repertoires with fewer than 30,000 or more than 120,000 public chains, plus five repertoires with anomalous nucleotide sharing, were excluded from co-occurrence clustering. What TCRdb holds here is the immuneACCESS table cut down to in-frame rearrangements. Part of the clones is not present; checked against another copy, under half of the missing clones reflect an unresolved V gene, and the others are unexplained. V, J and clone size are taken as reported in that table, and D and trimming were inferred from the DNA itself. The sample table shows 160,000 or so clones, and around four fifths are seen once. Roughly 1.3% of the sample is taken by the ten largest.

This sample stems from a study of cytomegalovirus exposure and HLA in healthy donors (dated 2017 in TCRdb). Notes on the research overall: An earlier analysis of approximately 640 of the donors reported about 250 Gb of sequence data and 100 million to 130 million unique TCR beta sequences from 150 million to 200 million T cells. Roughly 300 gigabases of sequencing data and approximately 84 million unique TCR sequences were included in an early release covering around 600 HLA-typed donors. The genetic ancestry cluster associated with self-reported Caucasian donors included 81% of the roughly 410 genotyped donors. The study was designed to test whether signatures of past pathogen exposure could be identified by cataloging public T cell receptors. The study profiled the T cell repertoires of more than 500 subjects by immunosequencing and related them to cytomegalovirus serostatus. Along with the roughly 670-subject first cohort, a separate validation cohort of over a hundred different subjects was used. To predict cytomegalovirus infection status, the study brought together high-throughput TCR immunosequencing, statistical association of individual TCRs with disease status, and machine learning. In a later analysis, previously published TCR beta repertoires from roughly 710 donors were re-analyzed and high-resolution HLA genotyping was added so that TCR occurrence patterns could be studied. In the later analysis, no new phenotypic data were used to find candidate immune exposures; instead, reliance was placed on TCR beta sequences and their occurrence across donors. An earlier analysis of roughly 580 of the donors used high-throughput TCR beta sequencing to judge whether each TCR beta V gene segment behaved as functional or pseudogenic. Donor age, sex, ethnicity and CMV serostatus were collected together with the repertoire data. In a later genetic analysis, genome-wide SNP genotypes for about three fifths of the 666 donors were used, and that subset was treated as a discovery cohort. Every discovery cohort repertoire had been produced on one sequencing platform. Class I and class II HLA loci were covered by the typing at four-digit resolution. Typing coverage varied by locus: about 629-630 donors for A, B, C, DRB1 and DQB1; 500 to 550 for DQA1; over 600 for DPA1; around 450 for DPB1. Roughly 5 DR-DQ haplotypes were handled as single units for association and clustering, since linkage in the cohort was strong. Among about 400 genotyped donors of the cohort, an average of approximately 240,000 unique TCR beta nucleotide sequences was sequenced per donor, of which 15% to 20% were non-productive. The full study reports these points: Linkage disequilibrium might explain the correlated functional status among segregating V segments, but an unknown experimental factor could not be ruled out. HLA typing was unavailable for some donors at each locus, so association tests used only the typed subset. Immune exposure information for the cohort was limited to CMV serostatus. According to a later analysis, most CMV-associated TCR beta chains appeared to be HLA-restricted, and the HLA associations seemed to be driven largely by CMV exposure. According to a later analysis, TCR association rates differed among HLA loci, with DRB1 alleles showing the most associated TCRs and HLA-C alleles showing the fewest. Compared with the roughly 720-donor mean, donors in an Asian-associated ancestry cluster had fewer N-insertions in productive TCRs, according to a later genetic analysis. Specific HLA alleles were associated with 15,000 to 20,000 TCR beta sequences at a false discovery rate of 0.05 in a later analysis. When HLA alleles, especially DR and DQ, strongly co-occurred, attributing TCR associations to individual alleles was difficult. The sequencing pipeline was judged likely to have produced a cluster of highly shared sequence variants as a technical artifact. Only TCR beta chains were sequenced in this cohort, and the absence of alpha or paired-chain data limited detectable features. Some IMGT-functional V segments, including TRBV6-2 and TRBV6-3, could not be told apart with the 87-base-pair reads, so those segments were excluded. In an earlier analysis of some 500 of the donors, most TCR beta V segments appeared in productive rearrangements about 90% or about 30% of the time, broadly matching IMGT annotations. In the study, some 160 TCR beta chains were listed as associated with cytomegalovirus. The classifier was reported to diagnose cytomegalovirus status with high specificity and sensitivity in both the original cohort and the validation cohort. In a later analysis, HLA-associated TCR beta chains were found to be more clonally expanded and to have lower generation probabilities than equally common non-associated chains. A few of the identified cytomegalovirus-associated TCR beta chains were confirmed in vitro to be specific for cytomegalovirus antigens. A later genetic analysis associated a missense DCLRE1C variant with V-gene and J-gene trimming of TCR beta chains, and an independent cohort replicated the association. Most TCR sequences were observed very rarely across donors, whereas some public TCRs were present in many individuals. The earlier analysis of 587 of the donors excluded over 15 rarely observed V segments, including chromosome 9 orphons, because counts were too low. The presence/absence analyses assumed that sequencing depth was roughly uniform across donors, and that assumption may not be true. According to a later analysis, parvovirus B19, influenza, CMV and Epstein-Barr virus appeared linked to several top co-occurrence clusters. According to the authors, the approach could potentially be generalized to other disease states and immunological phenotypes. A further reported finding was that TCR beta sequences accurately predicted the HLA-A and HLA-B alleles for most subjects in the first cohort.

In total, approximately 610 healthy bone marrow donors made up the cohort. At the time of sampling, every cohort member was nominally healthy, though immune exposures that went unrecorded were likely present. The donor was CMV seronegative and belonged to the group of 320 or so seronegative cohort members. Every donor gave a peripheral blood sample, and the peripheral blood mononuclear cells from that sample were used for TCR beta sequencing. The Qiagen DNeasy Blood Extraction Kit was used to extract genomic DNA from the blood cell samples. The chain is encoded by TRBV11-2 joined to TRBJ1-1; the D segment could be TRBD1, given 6 matching bases. The clonotype was recovered from a woman aged 45-59 years in good health and CMV-seronegative. The specimen sequenced was PBMCs. The CDR3 here reads CASRRRQAVGNTEAFF. The DNA sequence follows: TGTGCCAGCAGACGAAGACAGGCCGTAGGGAACACTGAAGCTTTCTTT.